This T cell receptor beta chain was captured by sequencing in a study of blood T cell repertoires in COVID-19. At the level of the study: Both acute and convalescent COVID-19 samples were obtained from the United States, Italy and Spain. T cells, B-cell-depleted T cells, or PBMCs provided the cDNA or gDNA that served as material.

Sequencing was performed with immunoSEQ multiplex PCR; in TCRdb, only in-frame clones are kept and a portion is missing. The data hold tens of thousands of clones, with roughly 79% observed a single time. This CDR3 is 15 amino acids long. CDR1 is SGHVS and CDR2 is FQNEAQ in the germline V gene. The V and J ends lost 5 bases and 5 bases respectively, with 18 bases between them. The receptor was isolated from a woman aged 70-85 years with acute or convalescent COVID-19. J is TRBJ2-5 and V is TRBV7-8; D is possibly TRBD2 (5 bases). Specimen: peripheral blood. The CDR3 coding sequence is TGTGCCAGCAGCCCCTCTCCGGGAACGGGGGAGACCCAGTACTTC. It translates to CASSPSPGTGETQYF. The full variable domain, completed using reference TRBV7-8 and TRBJ2-5, is GAGVSQSPRYKVAKRGQDVALRCDPISGHVSLFWYQQALGQGPEFLTYFQNEAQLDKSGLPSDRFFAERPEGSVSTLKIQRTQQEDSAVYLCASSPSPGTGETQYFGPGTRLLVL.